Listed below are T cell receptor beta chains from one sample, sequenced in a study of T cells in localized non-small cell lung cancer. The table came from immunoSEQ multiplex PCR; TCRdb's copy has only in-frame clones and leaves some out. The sample lists about 31,000 clones, approximately 91% occurring once. The material sequenced was peripheral blood mononuclear cells, taken before any cancer treatment. These receptors came from a woman aged 40-70 years with stage III lung adenocarcinoma. Both conserved end residues are part of each CDR3. A D gene is named only where the DNA matches it firmly. Clone size is given for some rows only: seen once, a few or many times, or a class if the clone is expanded.

clone size	J gene	D gene	V gene	CDR3 protein	CDR3 DNA
few	TRBJ2-2	-	TRBV19	CASSIASGELFF	TGTGCCAGTAGTATAGCTAGCGGGGAGCTGTTTTTT
-	TRBJ2-1	TRBD2	TRBV5-1	CASGGEGFSYNEQFF	TGCGCCAGCGGTGGGGAGGGCTTCTCCTACAATGAGCAGTTCTTC
-	TRBJ1-5	-	TRBV2	CASRGDGNQPQHF	TGTGCCAGCAGGGGAGACGGTAATCAGCCCCAGCATTTT
-	TRBJ2-7	TRBD1	TRBV6-5	CASRPGQGNEQYF	TGTGCCAGCAGACCGGGACAGGGCAACGAGCAGTACTTC
-	TRBJ1-1	TRBD1	TRBV6-1	CASSEALRDRGKTFF	TGTGCCAGCAGTGAAGCGCTTCGGGACAGGGGTAAAACTTTCTTT
-	TRBJ1-1	-	TRBV29-1	CSVDTGENTEAFF	TGCAGCGTTGACACAGGTGAGAACACTGAAGCTTTCTTT
-	TRBJ1-4	-	TRBV4-2	CASSQDGGALRSNEKLFF	TGTGCCAGCAGCCAAGATGGAGGGGCTTTAAGGTCAAATGAAAAACTGTTTTTT
-	TRBJ2-6	-	TRBV5-1	CASSSRGPFSGANVLTF	TGCGCCAGCAGCTCCCGCGGCCCGTTCTCTGGGGCCAACGTCCTGACTTTC
-	TRBJ2-1	-	TRBV29-1	CSVDPDFIDDRTNEQFF	TGCAGCGTTGACCCCGACTTTATCGATGACAGGACTAATGAGCAGTTCTTC
few	TRBJ2-3	-	TRBV11-2	CASSLDRASHGDTQYF	TGTGCCAGCAGCTTAGATCGTGCGTCCCACGGAGATACGCAGTATTTT
-	TRBJ2-7	-	TRBV4-1	CASSQEIGAQYEQYF	TGCGCCAGCAGCCAAGAAATCGGGGCCCAGTACGAGCAGTACTTC
-	TRBJ2-3	-	TRBV6-4	CASSEGPGNTDTQYF	TGTGCCAGCAGTGAAGGTCCAGGGAACACAGATACGCAGTATTTT
-	TRBJ1-1	-	TRBV7-9	CASSLWNSGDTEAFF	TGTGCCAGCAGCTTATGGAACTCAGGGGACACTGAAGCTTTCTTT
-	TRBJ2-7	-	TRBV5-5	CASSLPGVYEQYF	TGTGCCAGCAGCTTGCCGGGGGTGTACGAGCAGTACTTC
once	TRBJ1-1	TRBD1	TRBV7-2	CASSPWGQGETEAFF	TGTGCCAGCAGCCCCTGGGGACAGGGGGAGACTGAAGCTTTCTTT
-	TRBJ2-1	-	TRBV7-2	CASSLAGINYNEQFF	TGTGCCAGCAGCTTAGCGGGGATAAACTACAATGAGCAGTTCTTC
-	TRBJ1-2	-	TRBV6-1	CASREAGHYGYTF	TGTGCCAGCAGGGAAGCAGGGCACTATGGCTACACCTTC
-	TRBJ2-1	-	TRBV14	CASSRRGVYNEQFF	TGTGCCAGCAGCCGTAGGGGGGTATACAATGAGCAGTTCTTC
-	TRBJ1-1	-	TRBV11-3	CASSSESGGTEAFF	TGTGCCAGCAGCTCGGAGAGCGGGGGCACTGAAGCTTTCTTT
medium-sized	TRBJ1-1	-	TRBV30	CAWSVRDWETEAFF	TGTGCCTGGAGTGTACGTGACTGGGAAACTGAAGCTTTCTTT
-	TRBJ2-7	-	TRBV5-6	CASSLRGAYEQYF	TGTGCCAGCTCCCTAAGGGGGGCCTACGAGCAGTACTTC
-	TRBJ2-2	-	TRBV6-4	CASTPAAENGELFF	TGTGCCAGCACTCCGGCGGCGGAGAACGGGGAGCTGTTTTTT
-	TRBJ1-5	-	TRBV10-1	CASSPDHELPQHF	TGCGCCAGCAGTCCGGACCACGAACTGCCCCAGCATTTT
-	TRBJ2-1	-	TRBV5-1	CASSLDSYNEQFF	TGCGCCAGCAGCTTAGACTCCTACAATGAGCAGTTCTTC
few	TRBJ1-6	-	TRBV2	CASSEWNSPLHF	TGTGCCAGCAGTGAATGGAATTCACCCCTCCACTTT
-	TRBJ1-1	TRBD1	TRBV29-1	CSVEDLRGTGNTEAFF	TGCAGCGTTGAAGATCTAAGAGGGACAGGGAACACTGAAGCTTTCTTT
-	TRBJ2-1	-	TRBV5-6	CASSLAGDILQGEQFF	TGTGCCAGCAGCTTGGCCGGGGACATACTGCAGGGTGAGCAGTTCTTC
-	TRBJ1-4	-	TRBV30	CAWSVWQGNEKLFF	TGTGCCTGGAGTGTCTGGCAGGGGAATGAAAAACTGTTTTTT
-	TRBJ1-5	-	TRBV18	CASSLTDSNQPQHF	TGTGCCAGCTCCCTGACAGATAGCAATCAGCCCCAGCATTTT
-	TRBJ1-1	-	TRBV5-1	CASSLSGDEAFF	TGCGCCAGCAGCTTGAGCGGAGATGAAGCTTTCTTT
-	TRBJ1-1	-	TRBV27	CASSSTRAEAFF	TGTGCCAGCAGTTCCACCCGCGCTGAAGCTTTCTTT
-	TRBJ2-3	-	TRBV9	CASSVGGDTQYF	TGTGCCAGCAGCGTGGGCGGGGATACGCAGTATTTT
-	TRBJ2-3	TRBD2	TRBV6-4	CASSELAGSDTQYF	TGTGCCAGCAGTGAACTAGCGGGCTCAGATACGCAGTATTTT
-	TRBJ2-1	TRBD2	TRBV19	CASSILRLAGDRLSWYNEQFF	TGTGCCAGTAGTATCCTCCGACTAGCGGGAGACCGGTTATCTTGGTACAATGAGCAGTTCTTC
few	TRBJ2-1	TRBD2	TRBV7-3	CASGTSGIGEQFF	TGTGCTTCCGGGACTAGCGGGATAGGTGAGCAGTTCTTC
once	TRBJ2-5	-	TRBV20-1	CSARLTETQYF	TGCAGTGCTAGACTAACAGAGACCCAGTACTTC
-	TRBJ2-7	-	TRBV29-1	CSVGTRLSPTEQYF	TGCAGCGTGGGGACCCGGCTATCCCCTACGGAGCAGTACTTC
-	TRBJ2-3	-	TRBV5-1	CASSLGVAMSTDTQYF	TGCGCCAGCAGCTTGGGGGTGGCGATGAGCACAGATACGCAGTATTTT
-	TRBJ2-5	-	TRBV9	CASSPQVGGETQYF	TGTGCCAGCAGCCCTCAGGTCGGGGGCGAGACCCAGTACTTC
once	TRBJ1-5	-	TRBV19	CASSIERGQPQHF	TGTGCCAGTAGTATAGAGAGGGGTCAGCCCCAGCATTTT
once	TRBJ2-7	TRBD1	TRBV27	CASSPSTGVIIYEQYF	TGTGCCAGCAGTCCCTCGACAGGGGTAATAATCTACGAGCAGTACTTC
-	TRBJ1-1	-	TRBV5-1	CASSLGRDTEAFF	TGCGCCAGCAGCTTGGGGCGGGACACTGAAGCTTTCTTT
-	TRBJ1-6	-	TRBV21-1	CASSKDWGSPAPTASYNSPLHF	TGTGCCAGCAGCAAAGATTGGGGGTCCCCGGCCCCGACAGCCTCCTATAATTCACCCCTCCACTTT
-	TRBJ2-3	-	TRBV19	CASTQGTDTQYF	TGTGCCAGTACGCAGGGTACAGATACGCAGTATTTT
-	TRBJ2-1	TRBD2	TRBV14	CASSQDSGTTYNEQFF	TGTGCCAGCAGCCAAGACAGCGGGACCACCTACAATGAGCAGTTCTTC
-	TRBJ1-5	-	TRBV4-2	CASSQGTDNQPQHF	TGTGCCAGCAGCCAAGGGACAGATAATCAGCCCCAGCATTTT
-	TRBJ2-7	TRBD1	TRBV27	CASSWAGGDPYEQYF	TGTGCCAGCAGTTGGGCAGGGGGCGATCCCTACGAGCAGTACTTC
-	TRBJ2-3	-	TRBV5-1	CASSLSGRGSTDTQYF	TGCGCCAGCAGCTTGAGCGGGCGGGGTAGCACAGATACGCAGTATTTT